These 18 T cell receptor beta chains originate from one sample sequenced in a study of cytomegalovirus exposure and HLA in healthy donors. Use of 60 Vbeta and 13 Jbeta primers characterized the PCR. Libraries were prepared by immunoSEQ multiplex PCR; TCRdb keeps only in-frame clonotypes and omits some of them. The table records 150,000 or so clones, approximately 79% of them present only once. Material for sequencing was PBMCs. These TCRs come from a man between 40 and 49 years old in good health and CMV-seropositive.

This chain joins TRBV5-1 and TRBJ2-1; possible D gene TRBD2, 7 bases. The CDR3 is made up of 16 amino acids. Germline V gene lookup returns CDR1 SGHRS and CDR2 YFSETQ. Between the trimmed V and J ends, which lost 0 bases and 6 bases, there was a span of 16 bases. The CDR3 nucleotides are TGCGCCAGCAGCTTGGTTGCGGGGGCTTTTGGCAATGAGCAGTTCTTC. Translated, it gives CASSLVAGAFGNEQFF.

In nucleotides, the CDR3 is TGTGCCAGCAGCCAAGACAGGGGTAGAACACCTAACTATGGCTACACCTTC. Its translation is CASSQDRGRTPNYGYTF. V and J are TRBV14 and TRBJ1-2; the D gene is possibly TRBD1 (6 bases). This CDR3 contains 17 residues. Germline V lookup: CDR1 SGHDN, CDR2 FVKESK. Between the trimmed V and J ends, which lost 0 bases and 0 bases, there was a span of 14 bases.

The chain couples TRBV5-6 to TRBJ1-1; D perhaps matches TRBD1 (6 bases). Germline CDR1 and CDR2: SGHDT and YYEEEE. V lost 7 bases, J lost 4 bases, and 14 bases lay in between. This CDR3 comprises 13 residues. CDR3 amino acids: CASFLRGSTEAFF. CDR3 sequence (DNA): TGTGCCAGCTTTCTCAGGGGTTCCACTGAAGCTTTCTTT.

Concerning this clone: Other DNA sequences in the sample encode the same CDR3. The V and J genes are TRBV6-5 and TRBJ1-5; 10 positions agree with TRBD1. The CDR3 spans 14 residues. The ends lost 5 bases at V and 6 bases at J; junction bases unmatched: 4. Germline lookup yields CDR1 MNHEY and CDR2 SVGAGI. CDR3 sequence: CASSKTGGSQPQHF. In DNA form, the CDR3 reads TGTGCCAGCAGTAAGACAGGGGGCAGTCAGCCCCAGCATTTT.

This rearrangement joins TRBV7-9 to TRBJ2-7; a weak D match, TRBD1 (6 bases). CDR1 is SEHNR, CDR2 FQNEAQ, per germline (reference sequence). Between the trimmed V and J ends, which lost 5 bases and 0 bases, there was a span of 14 bases. The CDR3 contains 15 residues. The CDR3 loop is CASSQQGARSYEQYF. CDR3 sequence (DNA): TGTGCCAGCAGCCAACAGGGTGCGCGCTCCTACGAGCAGTACTTC.

The J gene is TRBJ1-5, the V gene TRBV6-1; 8 positions match TRBD1. The CDR3 runs 13 residues. Trimming removed 7 bases from V and 6 bases from J; junction bases left unmatched: 5. Germline loops: CDR1 MNHNS, CDR2 SASEGT. The CDR3 here is CASIGQGSQPQHF. DNA for the CDR3: TGTGCCAGCATTGGACAGGGTTCTCAGCCCCAGCATTTT.

The chain links TRBV7-6 to TRBJ2-2; 14 bases line up with TRBD2. The CDR3 spans 19 residues. Germline trimming cut 5 bases from V and 5 bases from J; bases unmatched to any gene: 13. Germline lookup yields CDR1 SGHVS and CDR2 FNYEAQ. CDR3 DNA: TGTGCCAGCAGCCTCCTGGGTGGACTAGCGGGGGGAGGGACCGGGGAGCTGTTTTTT. This sequence encodes CASSLLGGLAGGGTGELFF.

The chain has TRBV7-8 and TRBJ2-1; D gene unclear. CDR3 size: 14 residues. V dropped 1 base and J dropped 8 bases, with 12 bases sitting between them. The germline gives CDR1 SGHVS, CDR2 FQNEAQ. The CDR3 reads CASSLGVRGDEQFF. The CDR3 DNA reads as TGTGCCAGCAGCTTAGGGGTAAGAGGAGATGAGCAGTTCTTC.

This chain uses TRBV14 with TRBJ1-6, with D possibly being TRBD1 (5 bases). Trimming pared 0 bases from V and 0 bases from J, leaving 6 bases between. CDR3 length: 16 amino acids. Germline CDR1 SGHDN, CDR2 FVKESK. The CDR3 protein is CASSQEGGSYNSPLHF. CDR3 sequence (DNA): TGTGCCAGCAGCCAAGAGGGGGGCTCCTATAATTCACCCCTCCACTTT.

V is TRBV7-8 and J is TRBJ1-5; D is possibly TRBD1 (5 bases). In germline, CDR1 is SGHVS, CDR2 FQNEAQ. The CDR3 is 17 amino acids. Trimming left V 5 bases short and J 4 bases short, with 21 bases between. The CDR3 DNA reads TGTGCCAGCAGCCGCCGCGGCAGGGCCGGGGGAAATCAGCCCCAGCATTTT. It yields the protein CASSRRGRAGGNQPQHF.

The J gene is TRBJ1-1, the V gene TRBV11-2; perhaps TRBD1 as D (5 bases). From germline, CDR1 is SGHAT and CDR2 FQNNGV. The V end lost 4 bases, the J end lost 5 bases, and 20 bases lay between the germline ends. The CDR3 extends over 16 amino acids. CDR3: CASSSIHQGFGTEAFF. The DNA of the CDR3 is TGTGCCAGCAGCTCCATCCACCAGGGTTTCGGGACTGAAGCTTTCTTT. Full variable domain (outside the CDR3, taken from reference TRBV11-2 and TRBJ1-1): EAGVAQSPRYKIIEKRQSVAFWCNPISGHATLYWYQQILGQGPKLLIQFQNNGVVDDSQLPKDRFSAERLKGVDSTLKIQPAKLEDSAVYLCASSSIHQGFGTEAFFGQGTRLTVV.

The V gene is TRBV6-5, the J gene TRBJ1-1; D is unclear. This CDR3 spans 14 amino acids. The germline gives CDR1 MNHEY, CDR2 SVGAGI. Trimming pared 4 bases from V and 6 bases from J, leaving 15 bases between. This chain's CDR3 is CASSFDLASAEAFF. In DNA, the CDR3 is TGTGCCAGCAGTTTCGACTTGGCCAGCGCTGAAGCTTTCTTT.

V usage is TRBV7-2 and J usage is TRBJ2-3, with unresolved D. Trimming pared 5 bases from V and 1 base from J, leaving 13 bases between. The CDR3 consists of 15 residues. In germline, CDR1 is SGHTA, CDR2 FQGNSA. The DNA for the CDR3 is TGTGCCAGCAGCCCATTTCCGGTGGGCACAGATACGCAGTATTTT. This encodes CASSPFPVGTDTQYF.

The chain has TRBV6-1 and TRBJ1-6; D not certain. The CDR3 sequence is 14 residues long. The germline V and J ends were trimmed by 1 base and 7 bases, with 8 bases remaining between them. Germline CDR1 reads MNHNS; CDR2 reads SASEGT. Here the CDR3 DNA reads TGTGCCAGCAGTGAAGGTGCCAGGAATTCACCCCTCCACTTT. Protein: CASSEGARNSPLHF.

This clone has just one count. This chain links TRBV5-5 with TRBJ2-6; 8 positions match TRBD2. The V and J ends lost 4 bases and 3 bases, in that order; junction bases with no gene match: 0. CDR1 is SGHKS and CDR2 is YYEKEE in the germline V gene (reference sequence). This CDR3 spans 14 amino acids. CDR3 bases: TGTGCCAGCAGCGCGGGGGGTGGGGCCAACGTCCTGACTTTC. Amino acid sequence: CASSAGGGANVLTF.

V is TRBV19 and J is TRBJ1-5; tentative D call: TRBD1 (5 bases). Germline CDR1 and CDR2: LNHDA and SQIVND (reference sequence). CDR3 size: 14 residues. Trimming shortened V by 8 bases and J by 4 bases, and 15 bases separated the two germline ends. The CDR3 coding sequence is TGTGCCAGTGTTAGGGGAGCGGGGAATCAGCCCCAGCATTTT. This encodes CASVRGAGNQPQHF. Together with reference TRBV19 and TRBJ1-5, the CDR3 gives the full variable domain: DGGITQSPKYLFRKEGQNVTLSCEQNLNHDAMYWYRQDPGQGLRLIYYSQIVNDFQKGDIAEGYSVSREKKESFPLTVTSAQKNPTAFYLCASVRGAGNQPQHFGDGTRLSIL.

This chain joins TRBV13 and TRBJ2-7; D is possibly TRBD2 (5 bases). This CDR3 comprises 14 residues. V was shortened by 3 bases and J by 2 bases, with 11 bases between the two germline ends. In germline, CDR1 is PRHDT, CDR2 FYEKMQ (reference sequence). For the CDR3, the DNA is TGTGCCAGCAGCTTTGGTGCGAGGGCCTACGAGCAGTACTTC. As protein: CASSFGARAYEQYF.

The chain employs TRBV6-5 and TRBJ2-5, with 8 bases fitting TRBD2. J was trimmed by 1 base and V by 2 bases; bases with no gene match: 3. In germline, CDR1 is MNHEY, CDR2 SVGAGI. The CDR3 consists of 15 residues. As DNA, the CDR3 is TGTGCCAGCAGTTACAGCGGGGGAAGCCAAGAGACCCAGTACTTC. Its protein is CASSYSGGSQETQYF.